This T cell receptor beta chain was sequenced during a study of beta chain features in type 1 diabetes. Study-wide findings and caveats: Among patients, naive, central memory and Treg TCRB repertoires appeared more similar than among healthy donors. PCR may have favored shorter templates equally in patients and controls.

The V gene lost 2 bases and the J gene lost 3 bases, with 11 bases spanning the gap. The CDR3 spans 14 residues. Germline CDR1 SGHNT, CDR2 YYREEE (reference sequence). Comment on this clone: What it recognizes is unknown.

It was one heparinised blood draw, averaging about 110 mL, that each donor gave. Cells sorted by CD45RO/CCR7/CD25/CD127/CD95/CD27 comprised CD4+ naive, central memory, regulatory and stem cell-like memory cells. Sequenced material consisted of expressed TCRB transcripts (all of the isolated RNA was reverse transcribed). TCRdb keeps only in-frame clones here, not all; method: immunoSEQ multiplex PCR. The sample consists of 900,000 or so clones, roughly 15% of them appearing once. Sequenced material: naive CD4+ T cells from blood. The chain uses TRBV5-4 and TRBJ1-2, with a tentative D call TRBD1 (6 bases). This TCR derives from a young woman in good health. DNA of the CDR3: TGTGCCAGCAGCTTTACAGGGACCGACTATGGCTACACCTTC. It encodes CASSFTGTDYGYTF.